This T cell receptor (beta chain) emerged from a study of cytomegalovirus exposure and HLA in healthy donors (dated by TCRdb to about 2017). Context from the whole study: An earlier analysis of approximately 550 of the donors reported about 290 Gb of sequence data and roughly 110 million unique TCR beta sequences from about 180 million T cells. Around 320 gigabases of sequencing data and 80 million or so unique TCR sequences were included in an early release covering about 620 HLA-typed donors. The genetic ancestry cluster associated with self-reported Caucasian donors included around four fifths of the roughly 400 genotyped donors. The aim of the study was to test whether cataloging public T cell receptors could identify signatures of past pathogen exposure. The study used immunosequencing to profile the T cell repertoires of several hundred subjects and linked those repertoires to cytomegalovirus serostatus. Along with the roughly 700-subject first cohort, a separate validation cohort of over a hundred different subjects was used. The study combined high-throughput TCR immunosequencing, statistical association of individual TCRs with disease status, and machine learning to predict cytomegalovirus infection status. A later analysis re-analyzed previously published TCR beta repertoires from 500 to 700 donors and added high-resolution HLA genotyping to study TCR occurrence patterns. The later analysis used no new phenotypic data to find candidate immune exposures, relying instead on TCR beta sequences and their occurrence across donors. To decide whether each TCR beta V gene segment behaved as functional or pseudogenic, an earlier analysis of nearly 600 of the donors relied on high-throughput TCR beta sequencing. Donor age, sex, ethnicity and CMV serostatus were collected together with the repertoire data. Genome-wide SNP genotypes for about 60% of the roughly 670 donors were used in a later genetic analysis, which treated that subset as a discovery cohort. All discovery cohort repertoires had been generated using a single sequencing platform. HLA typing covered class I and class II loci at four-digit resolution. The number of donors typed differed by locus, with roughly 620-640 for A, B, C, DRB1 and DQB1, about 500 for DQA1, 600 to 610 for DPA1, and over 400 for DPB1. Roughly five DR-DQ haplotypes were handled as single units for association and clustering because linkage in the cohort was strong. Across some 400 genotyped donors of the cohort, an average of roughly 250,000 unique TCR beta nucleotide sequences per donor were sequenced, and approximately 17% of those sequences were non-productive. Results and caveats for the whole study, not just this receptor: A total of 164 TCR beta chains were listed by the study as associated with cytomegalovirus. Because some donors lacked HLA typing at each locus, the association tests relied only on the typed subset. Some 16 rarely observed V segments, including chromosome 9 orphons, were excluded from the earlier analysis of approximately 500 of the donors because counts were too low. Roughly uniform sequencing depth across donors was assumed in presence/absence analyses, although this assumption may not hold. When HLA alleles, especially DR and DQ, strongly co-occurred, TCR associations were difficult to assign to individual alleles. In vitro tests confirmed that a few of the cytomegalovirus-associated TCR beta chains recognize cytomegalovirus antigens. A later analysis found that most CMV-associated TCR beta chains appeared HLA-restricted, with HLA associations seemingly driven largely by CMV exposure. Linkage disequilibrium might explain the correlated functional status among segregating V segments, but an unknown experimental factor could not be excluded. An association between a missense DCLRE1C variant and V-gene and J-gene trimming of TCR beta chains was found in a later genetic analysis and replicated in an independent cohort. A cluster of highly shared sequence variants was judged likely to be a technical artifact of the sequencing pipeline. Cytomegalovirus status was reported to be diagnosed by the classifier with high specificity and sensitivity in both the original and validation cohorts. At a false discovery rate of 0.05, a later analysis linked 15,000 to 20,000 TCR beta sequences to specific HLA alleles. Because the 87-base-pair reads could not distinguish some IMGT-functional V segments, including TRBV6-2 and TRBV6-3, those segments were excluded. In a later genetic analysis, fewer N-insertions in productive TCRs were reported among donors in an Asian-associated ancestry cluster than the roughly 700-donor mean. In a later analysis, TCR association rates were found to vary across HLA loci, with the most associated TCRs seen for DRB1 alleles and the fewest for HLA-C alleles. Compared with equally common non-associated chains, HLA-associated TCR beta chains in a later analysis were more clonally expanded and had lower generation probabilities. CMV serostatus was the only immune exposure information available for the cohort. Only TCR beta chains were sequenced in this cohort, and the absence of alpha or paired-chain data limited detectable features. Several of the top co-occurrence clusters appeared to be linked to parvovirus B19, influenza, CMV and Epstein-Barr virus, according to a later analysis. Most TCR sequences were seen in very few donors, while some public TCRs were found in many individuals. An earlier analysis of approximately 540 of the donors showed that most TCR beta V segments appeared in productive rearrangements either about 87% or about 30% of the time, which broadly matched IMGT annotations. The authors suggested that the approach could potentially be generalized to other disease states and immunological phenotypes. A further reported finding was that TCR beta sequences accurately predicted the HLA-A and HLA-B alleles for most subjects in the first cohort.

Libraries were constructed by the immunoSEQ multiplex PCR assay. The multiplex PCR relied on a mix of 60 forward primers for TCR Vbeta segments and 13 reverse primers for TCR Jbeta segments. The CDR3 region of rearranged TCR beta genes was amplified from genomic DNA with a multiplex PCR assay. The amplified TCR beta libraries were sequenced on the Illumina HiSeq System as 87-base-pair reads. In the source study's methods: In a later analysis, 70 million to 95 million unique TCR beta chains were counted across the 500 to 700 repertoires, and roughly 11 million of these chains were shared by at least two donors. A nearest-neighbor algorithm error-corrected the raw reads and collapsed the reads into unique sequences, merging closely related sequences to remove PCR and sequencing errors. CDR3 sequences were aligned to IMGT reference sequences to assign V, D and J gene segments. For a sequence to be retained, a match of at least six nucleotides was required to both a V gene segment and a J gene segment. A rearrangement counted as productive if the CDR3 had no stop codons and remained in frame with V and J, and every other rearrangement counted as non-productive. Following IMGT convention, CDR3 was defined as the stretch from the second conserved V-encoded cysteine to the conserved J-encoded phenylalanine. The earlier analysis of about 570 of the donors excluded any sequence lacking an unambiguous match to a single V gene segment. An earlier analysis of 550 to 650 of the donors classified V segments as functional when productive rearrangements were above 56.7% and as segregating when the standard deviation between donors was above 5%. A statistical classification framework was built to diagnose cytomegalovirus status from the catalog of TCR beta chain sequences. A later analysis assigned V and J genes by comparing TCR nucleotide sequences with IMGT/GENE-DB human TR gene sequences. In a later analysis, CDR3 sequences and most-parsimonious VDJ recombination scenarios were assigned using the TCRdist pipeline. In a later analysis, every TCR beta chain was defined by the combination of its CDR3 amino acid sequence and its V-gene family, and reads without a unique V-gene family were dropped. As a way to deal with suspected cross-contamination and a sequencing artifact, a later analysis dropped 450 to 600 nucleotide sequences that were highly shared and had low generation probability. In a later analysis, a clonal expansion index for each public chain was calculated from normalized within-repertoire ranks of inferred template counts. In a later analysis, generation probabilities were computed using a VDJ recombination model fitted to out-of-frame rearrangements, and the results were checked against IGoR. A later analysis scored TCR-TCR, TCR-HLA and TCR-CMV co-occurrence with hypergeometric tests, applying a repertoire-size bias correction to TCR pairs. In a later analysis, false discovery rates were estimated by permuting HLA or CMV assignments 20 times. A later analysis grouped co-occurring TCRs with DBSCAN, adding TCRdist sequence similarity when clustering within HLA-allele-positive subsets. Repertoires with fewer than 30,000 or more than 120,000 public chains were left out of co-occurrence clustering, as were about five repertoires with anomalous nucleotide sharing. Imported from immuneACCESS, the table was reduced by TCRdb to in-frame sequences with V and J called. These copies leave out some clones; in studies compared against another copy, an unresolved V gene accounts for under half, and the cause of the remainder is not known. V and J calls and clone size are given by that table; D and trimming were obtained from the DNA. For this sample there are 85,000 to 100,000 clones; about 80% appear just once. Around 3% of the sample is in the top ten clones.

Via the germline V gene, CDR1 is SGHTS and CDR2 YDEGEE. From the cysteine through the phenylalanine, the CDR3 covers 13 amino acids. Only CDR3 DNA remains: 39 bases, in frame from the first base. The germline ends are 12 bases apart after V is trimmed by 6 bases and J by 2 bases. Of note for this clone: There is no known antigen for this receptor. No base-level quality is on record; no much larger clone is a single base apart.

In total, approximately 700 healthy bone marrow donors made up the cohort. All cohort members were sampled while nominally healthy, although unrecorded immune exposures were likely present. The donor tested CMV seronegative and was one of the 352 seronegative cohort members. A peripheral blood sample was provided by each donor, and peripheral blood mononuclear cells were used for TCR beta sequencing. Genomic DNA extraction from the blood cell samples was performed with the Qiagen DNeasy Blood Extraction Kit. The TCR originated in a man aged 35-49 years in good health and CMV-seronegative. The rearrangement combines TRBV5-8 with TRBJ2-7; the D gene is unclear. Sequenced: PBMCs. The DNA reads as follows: TGTGCCAGCACTCGAGGCTCAACCTACGAGCAGTACTTC. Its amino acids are CASTRGSTYEQYF. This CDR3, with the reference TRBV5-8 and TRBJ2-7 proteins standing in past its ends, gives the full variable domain EAGVTQSPTHLIKTRGQQATLRCSPISGHTSVYWYQQALGLGLQFLLWYDEGEERNRGNFPPRFSGRQFPNYSSELNVNALELEDSALYLCASTRGSTYEQYFGPGTRLTVT.